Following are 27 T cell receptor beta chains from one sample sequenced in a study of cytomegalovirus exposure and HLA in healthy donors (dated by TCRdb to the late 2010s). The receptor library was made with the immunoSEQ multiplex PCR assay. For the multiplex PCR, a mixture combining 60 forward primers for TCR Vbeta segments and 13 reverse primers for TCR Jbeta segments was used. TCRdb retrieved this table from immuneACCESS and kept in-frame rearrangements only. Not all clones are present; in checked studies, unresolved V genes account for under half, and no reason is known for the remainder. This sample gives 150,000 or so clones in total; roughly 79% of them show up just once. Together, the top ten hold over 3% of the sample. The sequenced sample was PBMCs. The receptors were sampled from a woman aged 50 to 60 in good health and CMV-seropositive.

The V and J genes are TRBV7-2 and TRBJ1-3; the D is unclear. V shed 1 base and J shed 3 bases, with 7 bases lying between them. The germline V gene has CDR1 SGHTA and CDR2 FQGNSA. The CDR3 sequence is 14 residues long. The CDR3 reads CASSLVSFGNTIYF. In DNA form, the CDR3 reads TGTGCCAGCAGCTTAGTTAGTTTTGGAAACACCATATATTTT.

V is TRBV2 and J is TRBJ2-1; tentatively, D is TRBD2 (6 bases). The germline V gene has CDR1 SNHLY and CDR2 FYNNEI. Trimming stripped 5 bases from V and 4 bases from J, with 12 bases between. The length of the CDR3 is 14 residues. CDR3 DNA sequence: TGTGCCAGCAGTCGGCTAGCGAAGTACAATGAGCAGTTCTTC. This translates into CASSRLAKYNEQFF. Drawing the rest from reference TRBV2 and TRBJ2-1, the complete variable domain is EPEVTQTPSHQVTQMGQEVILRCVPISNHLYFYWYRQILGQKVEFLVSFYNNEISEKSEIFDDQFSVERPDGSNFTLKIRSTKLEDSAMYFCASSRLAKYNEQFFGPGTRLTVL.

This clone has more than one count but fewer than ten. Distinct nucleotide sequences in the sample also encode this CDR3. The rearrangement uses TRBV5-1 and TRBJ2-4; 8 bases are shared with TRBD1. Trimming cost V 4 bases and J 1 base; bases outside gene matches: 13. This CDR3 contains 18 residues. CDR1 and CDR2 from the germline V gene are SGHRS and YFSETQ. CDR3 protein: CASSPDPFRGPAKNIQYF. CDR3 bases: TGCGCCAGCAGCCCTGATCCATTCAGGGGGCCGGCCAAAAACATTCAGTACTTC.

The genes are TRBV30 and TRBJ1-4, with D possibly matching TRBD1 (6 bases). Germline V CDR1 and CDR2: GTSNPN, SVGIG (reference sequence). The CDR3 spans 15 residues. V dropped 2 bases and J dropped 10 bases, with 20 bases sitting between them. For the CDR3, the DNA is TGTGCCTGGAGTACCCCGGGGGGCCCCTACGGAAAACTGTTTTTT. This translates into CAWSTPGGPYGKLFF.

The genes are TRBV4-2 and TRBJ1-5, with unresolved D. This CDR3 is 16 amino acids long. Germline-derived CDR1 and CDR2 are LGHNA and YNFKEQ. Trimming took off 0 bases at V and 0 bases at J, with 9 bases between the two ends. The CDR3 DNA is TGTGCCAGCAGCCAAGATGTCCGGGTTAGCAATCAGCCCCAGCATTTT. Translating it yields CASSQDVRVSNQPQHF.

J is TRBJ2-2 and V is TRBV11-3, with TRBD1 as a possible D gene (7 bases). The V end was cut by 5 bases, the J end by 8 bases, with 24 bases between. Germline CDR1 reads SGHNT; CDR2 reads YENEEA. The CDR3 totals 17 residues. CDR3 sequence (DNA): TGTGCCAGCAGCGTTGGAGGGGGCGCGCTCCAAGTAGGGGAGCTGTTTTTT. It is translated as CASSVGGGALQVGELFF.

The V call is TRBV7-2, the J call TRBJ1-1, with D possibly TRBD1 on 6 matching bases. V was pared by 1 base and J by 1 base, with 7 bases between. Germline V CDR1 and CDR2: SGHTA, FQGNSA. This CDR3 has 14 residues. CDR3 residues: CASSLVRGNTEAFF. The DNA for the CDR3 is TGTGCCAGCAGCTTAGTCAGGGGGAACACTGAAGCTTTCTTT.

As DNA, the CDR3 is TGTGCCTGGACAGGCCGCTCCTACGAGCAGTACTTC. Residues: CAWTGRSYEQYF. This chain joins TRBV30 and TRBJ2-7; D gene ambiguous. This CDR3 is 12 amino acids long. The V end was cut by 4 bases, the J end by 0 bases, with 7 bases between. CDR1 and CDR2 (germline): GTSNPN, SVGIG (reference sequence).

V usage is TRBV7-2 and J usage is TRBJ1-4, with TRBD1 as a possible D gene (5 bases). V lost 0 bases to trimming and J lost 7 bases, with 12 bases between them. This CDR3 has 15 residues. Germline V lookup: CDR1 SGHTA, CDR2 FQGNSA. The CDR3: CASSLAWGEGEKLFF. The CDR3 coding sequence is TGTGCCAGCAGCTTAGCTTGGGGGGAGGGTGAAAAACTGTTTTTT.

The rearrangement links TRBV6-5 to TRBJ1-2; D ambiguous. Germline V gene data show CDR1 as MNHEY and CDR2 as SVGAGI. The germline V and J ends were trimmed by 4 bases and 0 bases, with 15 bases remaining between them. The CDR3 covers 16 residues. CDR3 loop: CASSSPSEPTNYGYTF. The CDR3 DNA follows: TGTGCCAGCAGTTCCCCTTCTGAGCCCACTAACTATGGCTACACCTTC.

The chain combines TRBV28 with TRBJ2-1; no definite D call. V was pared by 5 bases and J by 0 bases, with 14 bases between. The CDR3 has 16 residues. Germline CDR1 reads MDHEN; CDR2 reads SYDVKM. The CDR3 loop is CASSPLTQSSYNEQFF. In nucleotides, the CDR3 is TGTGCCAGCAGTCCACTAACCCAGAGCTCCTACAATGAGCAGTTCTTC.

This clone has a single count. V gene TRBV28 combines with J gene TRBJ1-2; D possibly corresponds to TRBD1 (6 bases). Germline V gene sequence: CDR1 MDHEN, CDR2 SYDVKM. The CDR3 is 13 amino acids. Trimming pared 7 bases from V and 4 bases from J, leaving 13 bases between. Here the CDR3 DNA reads TGTGCCAGCAATATTCAGGGGAGCTATGGCTACACCTTC. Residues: CASNIQGSYGYTF.

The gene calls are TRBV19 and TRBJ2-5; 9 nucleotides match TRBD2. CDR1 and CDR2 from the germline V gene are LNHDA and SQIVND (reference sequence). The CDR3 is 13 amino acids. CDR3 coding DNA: TGTGCTTCAGCGGGGGGACGCCAAGAGACCCAGTACTTC. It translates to CASAGGRQETQYF.

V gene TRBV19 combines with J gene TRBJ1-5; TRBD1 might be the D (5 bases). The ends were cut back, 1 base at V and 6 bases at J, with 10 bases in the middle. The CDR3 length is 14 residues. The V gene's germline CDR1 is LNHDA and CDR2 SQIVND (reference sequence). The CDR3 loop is CASSIGPQGQPQHF. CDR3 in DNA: TGTGCCAGTAGTATAGGCCCTCAGGGTCAGCCCCAGCATTTT.

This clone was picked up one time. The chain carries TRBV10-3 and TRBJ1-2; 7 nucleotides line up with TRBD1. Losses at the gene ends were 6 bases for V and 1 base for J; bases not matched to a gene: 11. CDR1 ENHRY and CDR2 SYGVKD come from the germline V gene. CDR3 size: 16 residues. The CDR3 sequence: CAIRGPSGGSNYGYTF. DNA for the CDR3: TGTGCCATCAGGGGGCCGTCAGGGGGTAGTAACTATGGCTACACCTTC.

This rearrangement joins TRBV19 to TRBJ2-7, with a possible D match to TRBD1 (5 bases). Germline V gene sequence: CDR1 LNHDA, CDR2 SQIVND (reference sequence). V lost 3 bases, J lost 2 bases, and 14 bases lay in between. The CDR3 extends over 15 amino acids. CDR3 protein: CASSITWTIAYEQYF. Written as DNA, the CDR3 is TGTGCCAGTAGTATCACTTGGACAATTGCCTACGAGCAGTACTTC.

CDR3 nucleotide sequence: TGTGCCAGTAGTAACCCGGGAAGGGGGCCCCTAGGTGAGCAGTTCTTC. Protein: CASSNPGRGPLGEQFF. The chain carries TRBV19 and TRBJ2-1, with TRBD1 identical over 7 bases. Germline V gene data show CDR1 as LNHDA and CDR2 as SQIVND (reference sequence). The CDR3 sequence is 16 residues long. Germline trimming cut 4 bases from V and 9 bases from J; bases unmatched to any gene: 15.

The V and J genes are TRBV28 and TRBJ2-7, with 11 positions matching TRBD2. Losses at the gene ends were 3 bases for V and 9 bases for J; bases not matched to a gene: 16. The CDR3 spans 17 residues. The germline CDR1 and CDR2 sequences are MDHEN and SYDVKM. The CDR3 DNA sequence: TGTGCCAGCAGTTTTGCCCCCTCTAGCGGGAGGATGAATGCGCAGTACTTC. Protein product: CASSFAPSSGRMNAQYF.

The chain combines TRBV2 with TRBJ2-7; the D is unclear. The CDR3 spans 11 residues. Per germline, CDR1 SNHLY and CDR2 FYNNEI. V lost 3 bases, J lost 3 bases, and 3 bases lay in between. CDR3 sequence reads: CASSDYYEQYF. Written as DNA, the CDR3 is TGTGCCAGCAGTGACTACTACGAGCAGTACTTC.

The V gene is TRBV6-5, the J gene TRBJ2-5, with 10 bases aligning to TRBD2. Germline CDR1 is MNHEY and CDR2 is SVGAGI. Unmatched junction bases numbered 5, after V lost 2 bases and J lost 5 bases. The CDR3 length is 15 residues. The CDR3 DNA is TGTGCCAGCAGTTACGAGCGGGGGGGCCTGGAGACCCAGTACTTC. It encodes CASSYERGGLETQYF.

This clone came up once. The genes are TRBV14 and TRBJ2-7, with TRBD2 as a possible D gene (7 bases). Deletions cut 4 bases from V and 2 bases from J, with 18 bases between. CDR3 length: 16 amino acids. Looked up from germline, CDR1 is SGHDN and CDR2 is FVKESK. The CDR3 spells CASSPPGAGAPYEQYF. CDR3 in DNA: TGTGCCAGCAGCCCCCCGGGGGCGGGGGCACCCTACGAGCAGTACTTC.

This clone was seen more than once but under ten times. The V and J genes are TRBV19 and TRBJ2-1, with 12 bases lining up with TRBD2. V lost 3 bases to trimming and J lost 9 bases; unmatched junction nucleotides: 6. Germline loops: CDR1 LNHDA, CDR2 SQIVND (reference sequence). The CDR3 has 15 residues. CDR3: CASSIASSGGGEQFF. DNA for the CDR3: TGTGCCAGTAGTATTGCGTCTAGCGGGGGGGGTGAGCAGTTCTTC.

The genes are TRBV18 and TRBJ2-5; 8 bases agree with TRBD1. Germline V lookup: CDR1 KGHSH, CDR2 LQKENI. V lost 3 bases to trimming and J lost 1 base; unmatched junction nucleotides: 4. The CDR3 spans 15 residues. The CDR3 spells CASSPGQGLQETQYF. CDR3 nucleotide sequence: TGTGCCAGCTCACCCGGACAGGGCCTCCAAGAGACCCAGTACTTC.

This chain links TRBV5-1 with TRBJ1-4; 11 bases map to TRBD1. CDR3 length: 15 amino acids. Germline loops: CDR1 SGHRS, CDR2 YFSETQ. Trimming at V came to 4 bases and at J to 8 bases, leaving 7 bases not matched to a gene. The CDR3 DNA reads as TGCGCCAGCAGCACGGACAGGGGGCGCGGGGAAAAACTGTTTTTT. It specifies CASSTDRGRGEKLFF. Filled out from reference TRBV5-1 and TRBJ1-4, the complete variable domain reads KAGVTQTPRYLIKTRGQQVTLSCSPISGHRSVSWYQQTPGQGLQFLFEYFSETQRNKGNFPGRFSGRQFSNSRSEMNVSTLELGDSALYLCASSTDRGRGEKLFFGSGTQLSVL.

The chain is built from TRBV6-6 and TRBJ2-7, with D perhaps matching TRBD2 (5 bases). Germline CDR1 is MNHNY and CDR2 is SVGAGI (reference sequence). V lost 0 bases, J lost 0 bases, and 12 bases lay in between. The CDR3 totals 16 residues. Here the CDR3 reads CASSYSGGRSSYEQYF. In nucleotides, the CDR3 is TGTGCCAGCAGTTACTCCGGAGGTAGGAGCTCCTACGAGCAGTACTTC.

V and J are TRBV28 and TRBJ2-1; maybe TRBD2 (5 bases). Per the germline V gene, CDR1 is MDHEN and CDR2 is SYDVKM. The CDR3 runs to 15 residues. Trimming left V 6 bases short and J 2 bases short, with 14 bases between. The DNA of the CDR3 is TGTGCCAGCAGGAACTCCCGGGAACCCTACAATGAGCAGTTCTTC. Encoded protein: CASRNSREPYNEQFF.

The CDR3 loop is CASSPWGRGFSNQPQHF. The CDR3 coding sequence is TGTGCCAGCAGTCCCTGGGGCAGGGGGTTTAGCAATCAGCCCCAGCATTTT. The chain has TRBV27 and TRBJ1-5; 7 bases align to TRBD1. The CDR3 consists of 17 residues. Trimming removed 5 bases from V and 0 bases from J; junction bases left unmatched: 10. Germline CDR1 is MNHEY and CDR2 is SMNVEV (reference sequence).